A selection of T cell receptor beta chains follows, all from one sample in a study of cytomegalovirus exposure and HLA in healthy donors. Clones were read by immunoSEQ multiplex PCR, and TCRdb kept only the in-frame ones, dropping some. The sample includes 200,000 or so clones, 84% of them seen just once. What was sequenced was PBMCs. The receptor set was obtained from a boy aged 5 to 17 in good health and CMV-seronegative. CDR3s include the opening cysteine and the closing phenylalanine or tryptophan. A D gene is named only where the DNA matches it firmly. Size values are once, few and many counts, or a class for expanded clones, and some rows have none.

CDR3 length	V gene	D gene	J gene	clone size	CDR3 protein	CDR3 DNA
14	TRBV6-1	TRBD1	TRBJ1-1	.	CASSHRGENTEAFF	TGTGCCAGCAGCCACAGGGGAGAGAACACTGAAGCTTTCTTT
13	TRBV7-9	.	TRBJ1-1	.	CASSLAAGDGAFF	TGTGCCAGCAGCTTAGCCGCGGGGGATGGGGCTTTCTTT
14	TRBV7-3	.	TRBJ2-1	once	CASSPRHSPDEQFF	TGTGCCAGCAGCCCGCGTCACAGTCCAGATGAGCAGTTCTTC
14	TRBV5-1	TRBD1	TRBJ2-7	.	CASSRGQGSYEQYF	TGCGCCAGCTCCCGGGGACAGGGGTCCTACGAGCAGTACTTC
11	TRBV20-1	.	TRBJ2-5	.	CSAMGVETQYF	TGCAGTGCTATGGGCGTAGAGACCCAGTACTTC
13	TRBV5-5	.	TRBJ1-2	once	CASSLGPEYGYTF	TGTGCCAGCAGCTTGGGACCGGAGTATGGCTACACCTTC
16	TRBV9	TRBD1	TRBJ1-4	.	CASSVGGRDRAEKLFF	TGTGCCAGCAGCGTAGGAGGACGGGACAGGGCTGAAAAACTGTTTTTT
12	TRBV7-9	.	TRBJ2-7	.	CASSPTGYEQYF	TGTGCCAGCAGCCCAACAGGCTACGAGCAGTACTTC
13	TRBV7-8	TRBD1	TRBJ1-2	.	CASSLETGASPTF	TGTGCCAGCAGCTTGGAGACAGGGGCTTCTCCCACCTTC
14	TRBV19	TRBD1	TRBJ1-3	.	CARGQGRSGNTIYF	TGTGCCAGGGGACAGGGTAGATCTGGAAACACCATATATTTT
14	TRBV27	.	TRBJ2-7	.	CASSFRGILYEQYF	TGTGCCAGCAGTTTTCGCGGGATACTCTACGAGCAGTACTTC
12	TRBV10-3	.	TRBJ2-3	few	CAISANPDTQYF	TGTGCCATCAGCGCTAACCCAGATACGCAGTATTTT
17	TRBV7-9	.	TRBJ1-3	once	CASSLGIGDFSGNTIYF	TGTGCCAGCAGCTTAGGTATAGGGGACTTCTCTGGAAACACCATATATTTT
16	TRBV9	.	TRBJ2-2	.	CASSASRGVNTGELFF	TGTGCCAGCAGCGCCTCCAGGGGGGTGAACACCGGGGAGCTGTTTTTT
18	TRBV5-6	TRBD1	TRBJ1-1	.	CASSWGPDRCYMNTEAFF	TGTGCCAGCAGCTGGGGACCGGACAGGTGTTATATGAACACTGAAGCTTTCTTT
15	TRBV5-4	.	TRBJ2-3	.	CASSSPAASTDTQYF	TGTGCCAGCAGCTCGCCAGCGGCCAGCACAGATACGCAGTATTTT
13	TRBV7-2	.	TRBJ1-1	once	CASRKTGNTEAFF	TGTGCCAGCAGGAAAACAGGAAACACTGAAGCTTTCTTT
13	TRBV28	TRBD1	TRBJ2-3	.	CASSSRGRDTQYF	TGTGCCAGCAGTTCGAGGGGGCGAGATACGCAGTATTTT
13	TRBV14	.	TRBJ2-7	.	CASSRTVHNEQYF	TGTGCCAGCAGCCGGACAGTACATAACGAGCAGTACTTC
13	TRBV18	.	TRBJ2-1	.	CASSLGPYNEQFF	TGTGCCAGCTCTCTGGGCCCCTACAATGAGCAGTTCTTC
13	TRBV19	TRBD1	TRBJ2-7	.	CASSFGTGNEQYF	TGTGCCAGTAGTTTCGGGACAGGGAACGAGCAGTACTTC
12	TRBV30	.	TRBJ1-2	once	CAWSVGGLGYTF	TGTGCCTGGAGTGTAGGCGGGTTGGGCTACACCTTC
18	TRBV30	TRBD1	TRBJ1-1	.	CAWSGSPINRGLSSEAFF	TGTGCCTGGAGCGGATCCCCTATTAACAGGGGACTTAGTTCTGAAGCTTTCTTT
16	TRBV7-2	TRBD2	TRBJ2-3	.	CASRGGTSGFTDTQYF	TGTGCCAGCAGAGGAGGGACTAGCGGATTCACAGATACGCAGTATTTT
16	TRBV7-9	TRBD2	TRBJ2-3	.	CASSLSTSGGVNTQYF	TGTGCCAGCAGCTTATCGACTAGCGGGGGAGTAAATACGCAGTATTTT
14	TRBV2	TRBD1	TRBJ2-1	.	CASLGDRVRNEQFF	TGTGCCAGCCTGGGAGACAGGGTCAGGAATGAGCAGTTCTTC
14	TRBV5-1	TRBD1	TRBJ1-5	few	CASSPGGQDQPQHF	TGCGCCAGCAGCCCCGGGGGACAGGATCAGCCCCAGCATTTT
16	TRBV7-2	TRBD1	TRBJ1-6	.	CASSHPATGVDSPLHF	TGTGCCAGCAGCCATCCAGCGACAGGGGTTGATTCACCCCTCCACTTT
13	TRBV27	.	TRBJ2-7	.	CASSLGGTYEQYF	TGTGCCAGCAGTTTAGGGGGGACCTACGAGCAGTACTTC
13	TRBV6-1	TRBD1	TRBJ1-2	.	CASRAGGARGYTF	TGTGCCAGCAGGGCAGGGGGCGCGAGGGGCTACACCTTC
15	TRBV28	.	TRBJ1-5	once	CASSFAGNSNQPQHF	TGTGCCAGCAGTTTCGCAGGGAATAGCAATCAGCCCCAGCATTTT
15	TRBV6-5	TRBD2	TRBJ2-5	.	CASIPSGGTEETQYF	TGTGCCAGCATACCTAGCGGGGGGACCGAAGAGACCCAGTACTTC
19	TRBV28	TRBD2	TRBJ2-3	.	CASSLFLAGGLRATDTQYF	TGTGCCAGCAGTTTGTTTCTAGCGGGAGGACTTCGGGCCACAGATACGCAGTATTTT
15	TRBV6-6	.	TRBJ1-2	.	CASSTPTGQFGGYTF	TGTGCCAGCAGTACCCCCACAGGGCAGTTCGGGGGCTACACCTTC
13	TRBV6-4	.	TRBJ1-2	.	CASSDSRAAGYTF	TGTGCCAGCAGTGACTCGAGGGCGGCTGGCTACACCTTC
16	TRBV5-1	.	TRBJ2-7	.	CASSLDYHKRSYEQYF	TGCGCCAGCAGCTTGGATTATCACAAGAGGTCCTACGAGCAGTACTTC
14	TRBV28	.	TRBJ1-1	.	CASSLRGPEKKAFF	TGTGCCAGCAGTTTAAGGGGCCCCGAAAAAAAAGCTTTCTTT
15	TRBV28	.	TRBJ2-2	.	CASSWGSTNTGELFF	TGTGCCAGCAGCTGGGGCAGTACGAACACCGGGGAGCTGTTTTTT
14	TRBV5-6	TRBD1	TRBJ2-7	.	CASSLMDRDYEQYF	TGTGCCAGCAGCTTGATGGACAGGGACTACGAGCAGTACTTC
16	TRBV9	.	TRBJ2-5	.	CASSADWGVGSETQYF	TGTGCCAGCAGCGCCGATTGGGGGGTCGGGTCGGAGACCCAGTACTTC
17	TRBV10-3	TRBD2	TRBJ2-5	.	CAISERVPRAGGETQYF	TGTGCCATCAGTGAGAGGGTCCCCAGGGCCGGGGGGGAGACCCAGTACTTC
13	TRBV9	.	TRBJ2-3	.	CASSVGLADTQYF	TGTGCCAGCAGCGTAGGACTAGCAGATACGCAGTATTTT
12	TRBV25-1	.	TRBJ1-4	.	CASSEKHEKLFF	TGTGCCAGCAGTGAAAAGCATGAAAAACTGTTTTTT
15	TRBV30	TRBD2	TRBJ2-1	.	CAWSPGLAGNNEQFF	TGTGCCTGGAGCCCGGGACTAGCGGGAAACAATGAGCAGTTCTTC
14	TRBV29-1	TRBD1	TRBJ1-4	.	CSVGGQGRNEKLFF	TGCAGCGTTGGAGGACAGGGCCGTAATGAAAAACTGTTTTTT
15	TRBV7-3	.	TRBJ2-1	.	CASSSSGGPSSGQFF	TGTGCCAGCAGCTCATCAGGAGGGCCCTCAAGCGGGCAGTTCTTC
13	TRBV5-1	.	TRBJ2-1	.	CASKVADDNEQFF	TGCGCCAGCAAGGTAGCGGACGACAATGAGCAGTTCTTC
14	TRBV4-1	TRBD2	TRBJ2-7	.	CASSPSGLDYEQYF	TGCGCCAGCAGCCCATCGGGACTAGACTACGAGCAGTACTTC
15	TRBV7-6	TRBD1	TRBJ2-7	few	CASSSRTGGVYEQYF	TGTGCCAGCAGCTCTCGGACAGGGGGCGTTTACGAGCAGTACTTC
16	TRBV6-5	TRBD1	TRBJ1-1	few	CASSYGFVGGGTEAFF	TGTGCCAGCAGTTACGGCTTTGTAGGGGGCGGCACTGAAGCTTTCTTT
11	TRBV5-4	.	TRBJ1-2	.	CASSLGARSTF	TGTGCCAGCAGCTTGGGGGCTCGCTCCACCTTC
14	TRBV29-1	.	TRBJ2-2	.	CSVEAGSGTGELFF	TGCAGCGTTGAGGCAGGGTCCGGGACCGGGGAGCTGTTTTTT